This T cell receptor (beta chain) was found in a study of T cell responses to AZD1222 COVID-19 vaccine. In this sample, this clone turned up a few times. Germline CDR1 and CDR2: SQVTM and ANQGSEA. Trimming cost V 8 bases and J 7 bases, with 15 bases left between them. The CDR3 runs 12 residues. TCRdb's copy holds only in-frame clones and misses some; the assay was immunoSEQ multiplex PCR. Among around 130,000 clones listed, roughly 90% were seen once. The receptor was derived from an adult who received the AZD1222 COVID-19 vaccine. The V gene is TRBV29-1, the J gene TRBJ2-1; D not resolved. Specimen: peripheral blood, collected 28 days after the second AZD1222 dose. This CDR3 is CSTSSGVNEQFF. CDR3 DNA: TGCAGCACCTCTTCTGGAGTGAATGAGCAGTTCTTC.